Below are 31 T cell receptor beta chains sequenced from a single sample in a study of shared clonotypes between healthy human individuals. Sequenced by immunoSEQ multiplex PCR; TCRdb stores in-frame clones only, minus some. The repertoire includes about 770,000 clones, 72% of them detected once, and over 1.5% sits in the top ten. Sequenced input: memory CD4+ T cells sorted from blood. Regarding subset: CD45RA-negative fraction. The receptors come from a woman aged 25 to 39 in good health.

The chain has TRBV2 and TRBJ1-2, with TRBD1 as a possible D gene (5 bases). Trimming pared 9 bases from V and 1 base from J, leaving 27 bases between. The CDR3 spans 18 residues. CDR1 is SNHLY and CDR2 is FYNNEI in the germline V gene. CDR3 in DNA: TGTGCCAGTATGACAGAGCGAACCCCTAAAGCGAATAACTATGGCTACACCTTC. Its protein product is CASMTERTPKANNYGYTF. Full variable domain (missing parts from reference TRBV2 and TRBJ1-2): EPEVTQTPSHQVTQMGQEVILRCVPISNHLYFYWYRQILGQKVEFLVSFYNNEISEKSEIFDDQFSVERPDGSNFTLKIRSTKLEDSAMYFCASMTERTPKANNYGYTFGSGTRLTVV.

The rearrangement uses TRBV10-3 and TRBJ2-2, with 8 bases matching TRBD1. The germline V gene has CDR1 ENHRY and CDR2 SYGVKD. V lost 3 bases to trimming and J lost 5 bases; unmatched junction nucleotides: 8. The CDR3 is made up of 16 amino acids. This CDR3 reads CAISEATGAGTGELFF. CDR3 bases: TGTGCCATCAGTGAAGCGACAGGGGCCGGGACCGGGGAGCTGTTTTTT.

The chain combines TRBV11-2 with TRBJ2-7; D is perhaps TRBD2 (6 bases). Germline assignment: CDR1 SGHAT and CDR2 FQNNGV. The CDR3 totals 15 residues. V was cut by 2 bases and J by 2 bases, with 13 bases left in between. CDR3 in DNA: TGTGCCAGCAGCTTATTATCCGGGAGAGCCTACGAGCAGTACTTC. Translated, it gives CASSLLSGRAYEQYF. Full variable domain (rest looked up from reference TRBV11-2 and TRBJ2-7): EAGVAQSPRYKIIEKRQSVAFWCNPISGHATLYWYQQILGQGPKLLIQFQNNGVVDDSQLPKDRFSAERLKGVDSTLKIQPAKLEDSAVYLCASSLLSGRAYEQYFGPGTRLTVT.

The rearrangement links TRBV7-2 to TRBJ1-1; unclear D gene. The germline CDR1 and CDR2 sequences are SGHTA and FQGNSA. V lost 5 bases, J lost 0 bases, and 13 bases lay in between. This CDR3 contains 15 residues. The CDR3 bases are TGTGCCAGCAGCCCTAACACCCTCATGAACACTGAAGCTTTCTTT. This gives the protein CASSPNTLMNTEAFF.

The chain uses TRBV5-1 and TRBJ1-2, with 8 positions matching TRBD1. Germline V gives CDR1 SGHRS, CDR2 YFSETQ. CDR3 size: 15 residues. Trimming cost V 3 bases and J 7 bases; bases outside gene matches: 11. This CDR3 reads CASSSGQGGLGGYTF. CDR3 DNA sequence: TGCGCCAGCAGCTCAGGACAGGGAGGTCTGGGTGGCTACACCTTC. The variable domain in full, completed from reference TRBV5-1 and TRBJ1-2, reads KAGVTQTPRYLIKTRGQQVTLSCSPISGHRSVSWYQQTPGQGLQFLFEYFSETQRNKGNFPGRFSGRQFSNSRSEMNVSTLELGDSALYLCASSSGQGGLGGYTFGSGTRLTVV.

The rearrangement uses TRBV2 and TRBJ1-5, with TRBD1 matching 8 bases. This CDR3 region has 14 residues. J lost 7 bases, V lost 8 bases, and 10 bases had no gene match. Per germline, CDR1 SNHLY and CDR2 FYNNEI. The CDR3 sequence is CASGDDRGRQPQHF. Written as DNA, the CDR3 is TGTGCCAGCGGAGATGACAGGGGTCGCCAGCCCCAGCATTTT.

The chain is built from TRBV11-3 and TRBJ1-1; D perhaps matches TRBD1 (5 bases). Germline CDR1 is SGHNT and CDR2 is YENEEA. Trimming pared 1 base from V and 6 bases from J, leaving 9 bases between. The CDR3 runs 13 residues. CDR3 in DNA: TGTGCCAGCAGCTTAGCAGGGCGGGCTGAAGCTTTCTTT. Amino acid sequence: CASSLAGRAEAFF.

The CDR3 DNA follows: TGTGCCAGCTCAACCACGGGGGATGAGCAGTTCTTC. The encoded protein is CASSTTGDEQFF. The chain joins TRBV18 to TRBJ2-1, with D possibly being TRBD2 (6 bases). The V and J ends lost 5 bases and 8 bases respectively, with 10 bases between them. Germline CDR1 is KGHSH and CDR2 is LQKENI. The CDR3 has 12 amino acids. Supplemented by reference TRBV18 and TRBJ2-1, the full variable domain reads NAGVMQNPRHLVRRRGQEARLRCSPMKGHSHVYWYRQLPEEGLKFMVYLQKENIIDESGMPKERFSAEFPKEGPSILRIQQVVRGDSAAYFCASSTTGDEQFFGPGTRLTVL.

The chain combines TRBV5-5 with TRBJ1-1; D gene uncertain. The CDR3 sequence is 13 residues long. CDR1 is SGHKS and CDR2 is YYEKEE in the germline V gene (reference sequence). The V end lost 1 base, the J end lost 6 bases, and 10 bases lay between the germline ends. CDR3 sequence reads: CASSLRHGSEAFF. The CDR3 DNA follows: TGTGCCAGCAGCTTGAGGCACGGCTCTGAAGCTTTCTTT.

The J gene is TRBJ2-7, the V gene TRBV7-2; D ambiguous. Germline CDR1 reads SGHTA; CDR2 reads FQGNSA. V was cut by 5 bases and J by 0 bases, with 11 bases left in between. This CDR3 spans 14 amino acids. CDR3 amino acids: CASSIQGISYEQYF. The CDR3 DNA follows: TGTGCCAGCAGCATTCAAGGGATCTCCTACGAGCAGTACTTC.

A few counts support this clone. CDR3 residues: CASSPAKRNGYTF. The CDR3 DNA is TGTGCCAGCTCACCAGCCAAAAGGAATGGCTACACCTTC. The J gene is TRBJ1-2, the V gene TRBV18, with D unresolved. V was clipped by 2 bases and J by 6 bases, with 10 bases between them. This CDR3 has 13 amino acids. Germline CDR1 KGHSH, CDR2 LQKENI.

This clone was observed a handful of times. V usage is TRBV11-2 and J usage is TRBJ1-1, with 9 bases fitting TRBD1. The CDR3 length is 19 residues. With 4 bases clipped from V and 0 bases from J, the junction kept 15 bases outside the gene matches. The V gene's germline CDR1 is SGHAT and CDR2 FQNNGV. CDR3 in amino acids: CASSSMAGQGLSMNTEAFF. For the CDR3, the DNA is TGTGCCAGCAGCTCCATGGCGGGACAGGGACTTAGCATGAACACTGAAGCTTTCTTT. The full variable domain, in which reference TRBV11-2 and TRBJ1-1 provide the parts outside the CDR3, is EAGVAQSPRYKIIEKRQSVAFWCNPISGHATLYWYQQILGQGPKLLIQFQNNGVVDDSQLPKDRFSAERLKGVDSTLKIQPAKLEDSAVYLCASSSMAGQGLSMNTEAFFGQGTRLTVV.

J is TRBJ1-2 and V is TRBV5-5; D is possibly TRBD1 (6 bases). The CDR3 is 14 amino acids. Germline V lookup: CDR1 SGHKS, CDR2 YYEKEE (reference sequence). The V end lost 1 base, the J end lost 8 bases, and 15 bases lay between the germline ends. Here the CDR3 DNA reads TGTGCCAGCAGCTTGCGGGGGCGTTCAGGAGGCTACACCTTC. This translates into CASSLRGRSGGYTF.

This clone came up a few times. V and J are TRBV5-4 and TRBJ1-1; D not certain. V lost 0 bases to trimming and J lost 5 bases, with 11 bases between them. The CDR3 loop spans 14 amino acids. Germline-derived CDR1 and CDR2 are SGHNT and YYREEE (reference sequence). In DNA, the CDR3 is TGTGCCAGCAGCTTGGCATACAGTGGTACTGAAGCTTTCTTT. Residues: CASSLAYSGTEAFF.

The V and J genes are TRBV30 and TRBJ1-1, with D perhaps TRBD1 (5 bases). The CDR3 sequence is 13 residues long. CDR1 and CDR2 from the germline V gene are GTSNPN and SVGIG (reference sequence). V dropped 5 bases and J dropped 4 bases, with 14 bases sitting between them. The DNA for the CDR3 is TGTGCCTGGGCCTTTGGGGGTGGCACTGAAGCTTTCTTT. It codes for CAWAFGGGTEAFF.

This clone turned up a few times. CDR3 protein: CASSLAGTGDYTF. The DNA for the CDR3 is TGCGCCAGCAGCTTGGCCGGGACAGGGGACTACACCTTC. The chain links TRBV5-1 to TRBJ1-2, with 10 bases matching TRBD1. Losses at the gene ends were 0 bases for V and 10 bases for J; bases not matched to a gene: 3. Germline CDR1 is SGHRS and CDR2 is YFSETQ. The CDR3 is made up of 13 amino acids.

CDR3 sequence reads: CASSFPGQRTNGYTF. In DNA form, the CDR3 reads TGTGCCAGCAGCTTTCCGGGACAGAGGACAAATGGCTACACCTTC. The V call is TRBV5-4, the J call TRBJ1-2, with TRBD1 identical over 7 bases. The length of the CDR3 is 15 residues. The V segment lost 2 bases and the J segment 6 bases; nucleotides outside the gene matches: 10. Germline CDR1 SGHNT, CDR2 YYREEE (reference sequence).

This clone was seen more than once but under ten times. This chain joins TRBV2 and TRBJ1-2, with D perhaps matching TRBD1 (5 bases). The CDR3 loop spans 15 amino acids. From germline, CDR1 is SNHLY and CDR2 FYNNEI. Trimming pared 6 bases from V and 7 bases from J, leaving 21 bases between. CDR3 sequence: CASSPNGDPWRGYTF. Written as DNA, the CDR3 is TGTGCCAGCAGCCCGAACGGGGACCCCTGGCGTGGCTACACCTTC.

J is TRBJ2-7 and V is TRBV7-9; D remains ambiguous. Germline V gene sequence: CDR1 SEHNR, CDR2 FQNEAQ (reference sequence). The CDR3 has 14 residues. With 1 base removed from V and 2 bases from J, the gap between germline ends came to 9 bases. The CDR3 nucleotides are TGTGCCAGCAGCTTAGTTCAGTCCACCTACGAGCAGTACTTC. Amino acid sequence: CASSLVQSTYEQYF. The full variable domain, rest sourced from reference TRBV7-9 and TRBJ2-7, is DTGVSQNPRHKITKRGQNVTFRCDPISEHNRLYWYRQTLGQGPEFLTYFQNEAQLEKSRLLSDRFSAERPKGSFSTLEIQRTEQGDSAMYLCASSLVQSTYEQYFGPGTRLTVT.

The chain employs TRBV4-1 and TRBJ1-4; 7 nucleotides align to TRBD1. CDR1 MGHRA and CDR2 YSYEKL come from the germline V gene. The CDR3 length is 17 residues. The V and J ends lost 0 bases and 7 bases, in that order; junction bases with no gene match: 11. CDR3 region: CASSQDKMRQGSEKLFF. DNA for the CDR3: TGCGCCAGCAGCCAAGATAAGATGAGACAGGGAAGTGAAAAACTGTTTTTT.

This clone has a handful of counts. The J gene is TRBJ2-1, the V gene TRBV2; 7 bases align to TRBD1. The germline gives CDR1 SNHLY, CDR2 FYNNEI. CDR3 length: 15 residues. Unmatched junction bases numbered 10, after V lost 3 bases and J lost 8 bases. The CDR3 protein is CASSDRQGWVDEQFF. The CDR3 DNA follows: TGTGCCAGCAGTGACCGACAGGGTTGGGTGGATGAGCAGTTCTTC.

In this sample, this clone turned up a few times. The chain couples TRBV5-1 to TRBJ1-2; D is possibly TRBD1 (5 bases). The CDR3 has 14 residues. Trimming left V 4 bases short and J 4 bases short, with 14 bases between. From germline, CDR1 is SGHRS and CDR2 YFSETQ. The CDR3 region is CASSPGTEGYGYTF. CDR3 coding DNA: TGCGCCAGCAGCCCCGGGACGGAAGGCTATGGCTACACCTTC.

This clone was seen a handful of times. The chain has TRBV5-4 and TRBJ2-7, with 10 bases matching TRBD1. The CDR3 loop spans 14 amino acids. Germline V gene data show CDR1 as SGHNT and CDR2 as YYREEE (reference sequence). After removal of 3 bases from V and 6 bases from J, the junction contained 6 bases not matched to a gene. The CDR3 DNA sequence: TGTGCCAGCAGCTCCAAGACAGGGGGCGGCGAGCAGTACTTC. Translated, it gives CASSSKTGGGEQYF.

The V and J genes are TRBV2 and TRBJ2-1; TRBD2 agrees at 9 bases. V shed 9 bases, J shed 7 bases, and the junction held 10 bases outside the gene matches. CDR3 length equals 14 residues. Germline loops: CDR1 SNHLY, CDR2 FYNNEI. The CDR3 DNA is TGTGCCAGTTTAGCGGGAGAGGTCGGAAATGAGCAGTTCTTC. Amino acid sequence: CASLAGEVGNEQFF.

The chain carries TRBV27 and TRBJ2-1; D is uncertain. There are 14 residues in the CDR3. Germline V gene data show CDR1 as MNHEY and CDR2 as SMNVEV (reference sequence). V gave up 0 bases and J gave up 6 bases, with 9 bases separating them. The CDR3 loop is CASSLSRFGNEQFF. CDR3 DNA: TGTGCCAGCAGTTTATCAAGATTTGGCAATGAGCAGTTCTTC.

V gene TRBV18 combines with J gene TRBJ1-3; D uncertain. This CDR3 has 14 amino acids. Trimming shortened V by 6 bases and J by 0 bases, and 9 bases separated the two germline ends. CDR1 KGHSH and CDR2 LQKENI come from the germline V gene. CDR3 residues: CASSTLDSGNTIYF. The CDR3 nucleotides are TGTGCCAGCTCGACCCTAGACTCTGGAAACACCATATATTTT.

V is TRBV10-2 and J is TRBJ2-7; 7 bases fit TRBD1. The J segment lost 0 bases and the V segment lost 7 bases, leaving 9 bases of the junction unmatched. This CDR3 contains 15 residues. Germline loops: CDR1 WSHSY, CDR2 SAAADI. The CDR3 coding sequence is TGCGCCAGCAACATTGGCAGGGGGAGCTCCTACGAGCAGTACTTC. Protein sequence: CASNIGRGSSYEQYF.

The chain combines TRBV2 with TRBJ1-5; unclear D gene. V lost 5 bases to trimming and J lost 2 bases, with 7 bases between them. The CDR3 is 13 residues long. CDR1 and CDR2 (germline): SNHLY, FYNNEI. The CDR3 spells CASSTWGNQPQHF. The CDR3 DNA reads TGTGCCAGCAGTACTTGGGGCAATCAGCCCCAGCATTTT.

The chain uses TRBV19 and TRBJ1-3, with unresolved D. The V and J ends lost 5 bases and 2 bases respectively, with 16 bases between them. This CDR3 region has 16 residues. Germline CDR1 is LNHDA and CDR2 is SQIVND (reference sequence). The CDR3 is CASSGRSQSPGNTIYF. DNA of the CDR3: TGTGCCAGTAGTGGTCGCTCACAAAGCCCTGGAAACACCATATATTTT. The full variable domain, completed using reference TRBV19 and TRBJ1-3, is DGGITQSPKYLFRKEGQNVTLSCEQNLNHDAMYWYRQDPGQGLRLIYYSQIVNDFQKGDIAEGYSVSREKKESFPLTVTSAQKNPTAFYLCASSGRSQSPGNTIYFGEGSWLTVV.

This clone occurred a few times. This chain connects TRBV28 to TRBJ2-7, with TRBD2 matching over 10 bases. Germline loops: CDR1 MDHEN, CDR2 SYDVKM. V dropped 5 bases and J dropped 3; count of bases not matched to a gene: 4. The length of the CDR3 is 14 residues. The CDR3 coding sequence is TGTGCCAGCAGTGAGGCTAGCGGGAGCTACGAGCAGTACTTC. This gives the protein CASSEASGSYEQYF.

In DNA form, the CDR3 reads TGTGCCAGCAGTGAAATGGTAGTCACTGAAGCTTTCTTT. Its protein product is CASSEMVVTEAFF. The chain joins TRBV6-1 to TRBJ1-1; D gene unclear. V lost 2 bases and J lost 4, with 8 bases in between. Germline-derived CDR1 and CDR2 are MNHNS and SASEGT. The CDR3 has 13 residues.